Here is one T cell receptor beta chain with its context. Antigen specificity is unknown. Sequencing used cDNA as its template, made by extracting RNA and reverse transcribing it. Only in-frame clones appear in the TCRdb table, and some are missing; sequencing was by immunoSEQ multiplex PCR. This table holds 12,000 or so clones, roughly 60% found once. Samples from alopecia areata patients were lesional scalp punch biopsies and peripheral blood. The data derive from a study of CD8+ T cells in alopecia areata. Trimming removed 4 bases from V and 0 bases from J; junction bases left unmatched: 4. Germline values: CDR1 KGHSH, CDR2 LQKENI. This CDR3 has 15 amino acids. Study findings and constraints: Patients shared TCRs less clearly than mice did, possibly for HLA-related reasons. In scalp samples, resident alphabeta T cells of normal skin are also sequenced. Normal scalp had lower clonality than lesional scalp, with alopecia totalis/universalis lesions showing this most strongly.

The chain combines TRBV18 with TRBJ2-5; 8 bases line up with TRBD1. The sample consisted of skin. The source is a human donor with alopecia areata. CDR3 sequence: CASSRDRSYQETQYF. The CDR3 nucleotides are TGTGCCAGCTCACGGGACAGGTCGTACCAAGAGACCCAGTACTTC.